Listed below are T cell receptor beta chains from one sample, sequenced in a study of shared clonotypes between healthy human individuals. Sequencing used immunoSEQ multiplex PCR; TCRdb keeps in-frame clones, though not all of them. The table has a few million clones, approximately 96% seen once. Sequencing was done on a sample of naive CD4+ T cells sorted from blood. All receptors come from a man aged 18 to 29 in good health. Each CDR3 is given with its conserved first and last residue. D genes are given only for firm matches. Size tells how often a clone was seen (once, few, many) or the class of an expanded clone, and some rows leave it out.

CDR3 DNA	CDR3 protein	V gene	J gene	clone size	D gene
TGTGCCAGCACCCAGGTTGGGACAGATAACACCGGGGAGCTGTTTTTT	CASTQVGTDNTGELFF	TRBV28	TRBJ2-2	.	TRBD1
TGTGCCAGCAGTCCCGGGACAGGGGGCATAGGGAGAAACACCATATATTTT	CASSPGTGGIGRNTIYF	TRBV7-9	TRBJ1-3	.	TRBD1
TGTGCCTGGAGTGTAAGGGGCGCCGAGCAGTACTTC	CAWSVRGAEQYF	TRBV30	TRBJ2-7	.	.
TGTGCCAGCAGCTTAGTCGGGGTTGGCCAAGAGACCCAGTACTTC	CASSLVGVGQETQYF	TRBV7-2	TRBJ2-5	.	.
TGTGCCAGCAGTGGGATGTCGGTCGAGCAGTACTTC	CASSGMSVEQYF	TRBV6-6	TRBJ2-7	once	.
TGTGCCAGCAGCCGCCTGGACAGGGGCCCAACCTACGAGCAGTACTTC	CASSRLDRGPTYEQYF	TRBV11-2	TRBJ2-7	.	TRBD1
TGTGCCAGTTTGGGACAGGGTCTTCACGAGCAGTACTTC	CASLGQGLHEQYF	TRBV6-5	TRBJ2-7	.	TRBD1
TGTGCCAGCTCACCACCCGTTAGCTATGGCTACACCTTC	CASSPPVSYGYTF	TRBV18	TRBJ1-2	.	.
TGTGCCAGCAGTGAAGAGGTGTCTGGAAACACCATATATTTT	CASSEEVSGNTIYF	TRBV2	TRBJ1-3	.	.
TGTGCCAGCAGTGCCTTACAGGGACAGCAGTACTTC	CASSALQGQQYF	TRBV25-1	TRBJ2-7	.	.
TGTGCCAGCAGTCTCACAGGGGCTGGAAACACCATATATTTT	CASSLTGAGNTIYF	TRBV6-5	TRBJ1-3	.	TRBD1
TGTGCCAGCTCACCAACAGGGGTGGAGACCCAGTACTTC	CASSPTGVETQYF	TRBV18	TRBJ2-5	.	TRBD1
TGTGCCAGCAGAGTCGACGGACCGGTCAATGAAAAACTGTTTTTT	CASRVDGPVNEKLFF	TRBV6-6	TRBJ1-4	.	.
TGCGCCAGCAGCTTGTCCGGCACGAGCTCCTATAATTCACCCCTCCACTTT	CASSLSGTSSYNSPLHF	TRBV5-1	TRBJ1-6	once	.
TGTGCCATCAGTGAGGCGACCGGGACAGGGGGGCCTGGAAACACCATATATTTT	CAISEATGTGGPGNTIYF	TRBV10-3	TRBJ1-3	.	TRBD1
TGCAGCGTTGACACGAGAAGGCAAGAGACCCAGTACTTC	CSVDTRRQETQYF	TRBV29-1	TRBJ2-5	.	.
TGTGCCAGCAGTCCCACAGGGTATGGCTACACCTTC	CASSPTGYGYTF	TRBV27	TRBJ1-2	.	.
TGCGCCAGCAGCTCTACAGGGGACCGCGGAGAGACCCAGTACTTC	CASSSTGDRGETQYF	TRBV5-1	TRBJ2-5	.	TRBD1
TGTGCCAGCAGTTTCAGATCACCCTCCAGAAATAGCAATCAGCCCCAGCATTTT	CASSFRSPSRNSNQPQHF	TRBV27	TRBJ1-5	.	.
TGTGCCAGCAGCTTAGGGACTAGCGGGAGCACAGATACGCAGTATTTT	CASSLGTSGSTDTQYF	TRBV7-9	TRBJ2-3	.	TRBD2
TGTGCCAGCAGCGGGGACAGACGAAGCACAGATACGCAGTATTTT	CASSGDRRSTDTQYF	TRBV2	TRBJ2-3	once	TRBD1
TGTGCCATCAGTGAGGGACTAGCGGGAGGAATCTCCTACGAGCAGTACTTC	CAISEGLAGGISYEQYF	TRBV10-3	TRBJ2-7	.	TRBD2
TGTGCCAGCAGGACAGGGGACTCCTATGGCTACACCTTC	CASRTGDSYGYTF	TRBV7-9	TRBJ1-2	.	TRBD1
TGTGCCAGCAGTGCTACAGGCAACATTCAGTACTTC	CASSATGNIQYF	TRBV2	TRBJ2-4	.	.
TGCGCCAGCAGCTTAGTCGGCGCCTCAAGAGATACGCAGTATTTT	CASSLVGASRDTQYF	TRBV5-1	TRBJ2-3	.	.
TGTGCCAGCAGCTCTGCGGTGGGGCGGAAGTTCTTC	CASSSAVGRKFF	TRBV7-9	TRBJ2-1	.	.
TGTGCCAGTAGTACGACCCGAGGGACAGGGAACCAGCCCCAGCATTTT	CASSTTRGTGNQPQHF	TRBV19	TRBJ1-5	.	TRBD1
TGCAGCGTTGGCAACGGGGGGGCCACTGAGCAGTTCTTC	CSVGNGGATEQFF	TRBV29-1	TRBJ2-1	once	TRBD2
TGTGCCAGCAGGGTTCTTAGCTCCTACAATGAGCAGTTCTTC	CASRVLSSYNEQFF	TRBV6-6	TRBJ2-1	.	.
TGTGCCAGCAGCCAACACAGCTCCTATAATTCACCCCTCCACTTT	CASSQHSSYNSPLHF	TRBV14	TRBJ1-6	.	.
TGCGCCAGCAGCCAAGATCGAGCTCCGGGACAGGGAGTAAATCAGCCCCAGCATTTT	CASSQDRAPGQGVNQPQHF	TRBV4-1	TRBJ1-5	.	TRBD1
TGCGCCAGCAGCCTAACAGGGGGGATCTGGGAGACCCAGTACTTC	CASSLTGGIWETQYF	TRBV5-1	TRBJ2-5	.	TRBD1
TGTGCCACTCTGACTAGCCGCACAGATACGCAGTATTTT	CATLTSRTDTQYF	TRBV10-3	TRBJ2-3	once	TRBD2
TGTGCCAGCAGCTCCTTCAATGAGCAGTTCTTC	CASSSFNEQFF	TRBV5-6	TRBJ2-1	.	.
TGTGCCTGGAGTTTCTCTCTCGGACAGGCCCGAGAGACCCAGTACTTC	CAWSFSLGQARETQYF	TRBV30	TRBJ2-5	.	TRBD1
TGTGCCTGGAGTCAGGAGGGGACAGCCAATTCACCCCTCCACTTT	CAWSQEGTANSPLHF	TRBV30	TRBJ1-6	.	TRBD1